The 27 T cell receptor beta chains presented below share a single source sample, sequenced in a study of post-analysis software for immune sequencing data. The antigens these receptors bind are not known. Incorporated into the TCR beta cDNA libraries were unique molecular identifiers, which served to reduce PCR and sequencing biases. TCRdb independently ran MiXCR on the PCR reads; one entry per CDR3 protein. The profile shows about 770,000 distinct CDR3 sequences, around 45% of them singletons. Study findings and constraints: Compared with controls, patients had more of five TRBV segments, including TRBV5-6, TRBV5-1 and TRBV20-1.

Sequenced: blood. These receptors were taken from a girl between 10 and 17 years old with multiple sclerosis.

The chain has TRBV10-3 and TRBJ2-7; 8 bases align to TRBD1. The CDR3 consists of 15 residues. Germline-derived CDR1 and CDR2 are ENHRY and SYGVKD. V shed 3 bases, J shed 5 bases, and the junction held 9 bases outside the gene matches. CDR3 sequence reads: CAISDPKAGGNEQYF. The CDR3 nucleotides read TGTGCCATCAGTGACCCCAAGGCAGGGGGCAACGAGCAGTACTTC.

The V and J genes are TRBV6-5 and TRBJ2-1; 9 bases fit TRBD2. The V segment lost 6 bases and the J segment 8 bases; nucleotides outside the gene matches: 8. Germline-derived CDR1 and CDR2 are MNHEY and SVGAGI. The CDR3 is 14 amino acids. CDR3 protein: CASSTWREGYEQFF. The CDR3 DNA sequence: TGTGCCAGCAGCACCTGGCGGGAGGGGTATGAGCAGTTCTTC.

This chain connects TRBV15 to TRBJ2-1; D call uncertain. Per the germline V gene, CDR1 is LNHNV and CDR2 is YYDKDF (reference sequence). The CDR3 is made up of 17 amino acids. Trimming took 0 bases from V and 4 from J, leaving 16 bases between them. The CDR3 region has the DNA TGTGCCACCAGCAGAGATAACGGACCCCCATTGTACAATGAGCAGTTCTTC. Protein product: CATSRDNGPPLYNEQFF.

The chain carries TRBV11-2 and TRBJ1-4; maybe TRBD1 (5 bases). Looked up from germline, CDR1 is SGHAT and CDR2 is FQNNGV. This CDR3 contains 16 residues. With 3 bases removed from V and 3 bases from J, the gap between germline ends came to 14 bases. Written as DNA, the CDR3 is TGTGCCAGCAGCTTGGGGGGGAGCGCAGCTAATGAAAAACTGTTTTTT. Translated, it gives CASSLGGSAANEKLFF.

The chain links TRBV9 to TRBJ2-1; D not certain. The V end lost 0 bases, the J end lost 8 bases, and 9 bases lay between the germline ends. Germline CDR1 and CDR2: SGDLS and YYNGEE. This CDR3 is 13 amino acids long. This chain's CDR3 is CASSVALRDEQFF. CDR3 in DNA: TGTGCCAGCAGCGTAGCCCTAAGGGATGAGCAGTTCTTC.

The V and J genes are TRBV7-6 and TRBJ2-1; TRBD2 might be the D (5 bases). The CDR3 length is 15 residues. Trimming pared 2 bases from V and 9 bases from J, leaving 17 bases between. Germline-derived CDR1 and CDR2 are SGHVS and FNYEAQ. CDR3 protein: CASSLLQMGAGEQFF. The DNA of the CDR3 is TGTGCCAGCAGCTTACTTCAAATGGGAGCCGGTGAGCAGTTCTTC.

In this sample, this clonotype turned up a few times. This chain uses TRBV7-2 with TRBJ2-5, with 8 bases matching TRBD1. V lost 5 bases and J lost 5; bases outside the gene matches: 13. CDR3 length: 16 residues. CDR1 SGHTA and CDR2 FQGNSA come from the germline V gene. In nucleotides, the CDR3 is TGTGCCAGCAGCGGAAGCCCACAGGGGGGAAGGGAGACCCAGTACTTC. It is translated as CASSGSPQGGRETQYF.

This clonotype was seen a few times. The chain is built from TRBV7-9 and TRBJ2-1; 13 bases fit TRBD2. The CDR3 covers 16 residues. CDR1 and CDR2 from the germline V gene are SEHNR and FQNEAQ (reference sequence). V shed 5 bases, J shed 8 bases, and the junction held 9 bases outside the gene matches. The CDR3 protein is CASSVGTSGNVDEQFF. The CDR3, as DNA: TGTGCCAGCAGCGTAGGGACTAGCGGGAATGTGGATGAGCAGTTCTTC. Looking up the rest from reference TRBV7-9 and TRBJ2-1 gives the full variable domain: DTGVSQNPRHKITKRGQNVTFRCDPISEHNRLYWYRQTLGQGPEFLTYFQNEAQLEKSRLLSDRFSAERPKGSFSTLEIQRTEQGDSAMYLCASSVGTSGNVDEQFFGPGTRLTVL.

The chain uses TRBV24-1 and TRBJ1-1; D might be TRBD1 (5 bases). The CDR3 totals 18 residues. Trimming stripped 8 bases from V and 0 bases from J, with 24 bases between. Germline-derived CDR1 and CDR2 are KGHDR and SFDVKD. The DNA for the CDR3 is TGTGCCACCACACAATTGTGGGGCAGAAGATTTATGAACACTGAAGCTTTCTTT. It yields the protein CATTQLWGRRFMNTEAFF.

The chain employs TRBV27 and TRBJ2-3, with D perhaps matching TRBD1 (7 bases). CDR3 length: 16 amino acids. V lost 2 bases to trimming and J lost 1 base, with 13 bases between them. From germline, CDR1 is MNHEY and CDR2 SMNVEV (reference sequence). CDR3 nucleotide sequence: TGTGCCAGCAGTTTAGTCACAGGGGAGGGCACAGATACGCAGTATTTT. Its translation is CASSLVTGEGTDTQYF.

This clonotype appeared a single time. One end of the junction fails to match germline, which may point to a read error. V and J are TRBV7-9 and TRBJ2-3; 15 bases match TRBD2. CDR3 size: 16 residues. Germline V gives CDR1 SEHNR, CDR2 FQNEAQ (reference sequence). In DNA, the CDR3 is TGCGCCAGCGGCCCCCCGGGACTAGCGGGAGGAGATACGCAGTATTTT. It encodes CASGPPGLAGGDTQYF.

The chain is built from TRBV6-2 or TRBV6-3 and TRBJ2-1; weak D call: TRBD2 (6 bases). Trimming cost V 7 bases and J 0 bases, with 19 bases left between them. Germline values: CDR1 MNHEY, CDR2 SVGEGT. This CDR3 comprises 17 residues. Here the CDR3 DNA reads TGTGCCAGCATCTCTCGCGGTCTAGCGAGCTCCTACAATGAGCAGTTCTTC. Protein product: CASISRGLASSYNEQFF.

This clonotype was observed once. The CDR3 here is CASSQQSTKYF. CDR3 DNA sequence: TGTGCCAGCAGCCAGCAGAGCACCAAGTATTTT. The V gene is TRBV7-9, the J gene TRBJ2-3; D unresolved. This CDR3 is 11 amino acids long. V lost 5 bases, J lost 13 bases, and 13 bases lay in between. Germline assignment: CDR1 SEHNR and CDR2 FQNEAQ (reference sequence). The variable domain in full, completed from reference TRBV7-9 and TRBJ2-3, reads DTGVSQNPRHKITKRGQNVTFRCDPISEHNRLYWYRQTLGQGPEFLTYFQNEAQLEKSRLLSDRFSAERPKGSFSTLEIQRTEQGDSAMYLCASSQQSTKYFGPGTRLTVL.

This clonotype was observed many times. The genes are TRBV12-3 or TRBV12-4 and TRBJ2-7; 7 positions match TRBD1. Trimming removed 4 bases from V and 2 bases from J; junction bases left unmatched: 2. The CDR3 sequence is 13 residues long. The CDR3 protein is CASSYRGTYEQYF. As DNA, the CDR3 is TGTGCCAGCAGTTACAGGGGAACCTACGAGCAGTACTTC.

This rearrangement joins TRBV6-1 to TRBJ2-7; 7 bases match TRBD2. The last part of the DNA fits TRBJ2-1 better; the J call may be wrong. Germline CDR1 and CDR2: MNHNS and SASEGT. This CDR3 comprises 14 residues. CDR3 residues: CASTAAGFGNEQFF. The CDR3 nucleotides are TGTGCCAGCACCGCAGCGGGGTTTGGGAATGAGCAGTTCTTC.

This clonotype was recorded once. In DNA, the CDR3 is TGTGCCAGCAGTTTGGGAGTAGGGTACCAAGAGACCCAGTACTTC. It is translated as CASSLGVGYQETQYF. The rearrangement uses TRBV12-3 or TRBV12-4 and TRBJ2-5; tentatively, D is TRBD2 (5 bases). V was shortened by 3 bases and J by 0 bases, with 11 bases between the two germline ends. CDR3 length: 15 residues.

Only a few counts were recorded for this clonotype. The chain is built from TRBV7-6 and TRBJ2-3, with 8 bases that match TRBD2. V trimming: 2 bases; J trimming: 6 bases; junction bases outside the gene matches: 13. The CDR3 has 17 residues. Germline CDR1 SGHVS, CDR2 FNYEAQ. The CDR3 protein is CASSLIRSGGPSDTQYF. The CDR3, as DNA: TGTGCCAGCAGCTTAATACGGTCGGGAGGGCCCTCTGATACGCAGTATTTT.

This clonotype was recorded a few times. The genes are TRBV5-1 and TRBJ2-3; tentatively, D is TRBD1 (5 bases). CDR1 SGHRS and CDR2 YFSETQ come from the germline V gene. V lost 4 bases and J lost 2, with 14 bases in between. The CDR3 is made up of 15 amino acids. The CDR3: CASSISQGHTDTQYF. The CDR3 DNA sequence: TGCGCCAGCAGCATATCCCAGGGTCACACAGATACGCAGTATTTT.

The chain uses TRBV28 and TRBJ1-2; D gene uncertain. CDR3 length: 16 amino acids. Deletions cut 1 base from V and 2 bases from J, with 14 bases between. Germline assignment: CDR1 MDHEN and CDR2 SYDVKM. As DNA, the CDR3 is TGTGCCAGCAGTTTATTGCGTAATACCTTGAACTATGGCTACACCTTC. Translating gives CASSLLRNTLNYGYTF.

This clonotype occurred a few times. This chain uses TRBV15 with TRBJ2-5; D unresolved. With 4 bases removed from V and 4 bases from J, the gap between germline ends came to 16 bases. This CDR3 contains 15 residues. Germline CDR1 is LNHNV and CDR2 is YYDKDF (reference sequence). CDR3 region: CATSKIARASETQYF. In DNA form, the CDR3 reads TGTGCCACCAGCAAAATTGCCCGGGCATCAGAGACCCAGTACTTC.

This clonotype was seen a handful of times. The junction and the germline gene differ at one end; a read error may be behind it. The genes are TRBV11-1 and TRBJ2-7, with D unclear. Germline CDR1 and CDR2: SGHAT and FQDESV (reference sequence). This CDR3 spans 13 amino acids. The CDR3 sequence is CASRLQSSNEQYF. CDR3 bases: TGTGCCAGCAGGCTTCAGTCCTCCAACGAGCAGTACTTC.

The gene calls are TRBV5-1 and TRBJ2-5; 9 positions match TRBD2. The DNA end favors TRBJ2-7, so the J call may be wrong. Germline values: CDR1 SGHRS, CDR2 YFSETQ. The CDR3 is 16 residues long. The CDR3 loop is CASSLVAGGPRNEQYF. In DNA, the CDR3 is TGCGCCAGCAGCTTGGTGGCGGGAGGGCCGAGGAACGAGCAGTACTTC.

The V call is TRBV28, the J call TRBJ2-1; 7 positions match TRBD1. J gave up 8 bases and V 6 bases, and 7 bases lay outside the gene matches. Germline CDR1 reads MDHEN; CDR2 reads SYDVKM. CDR3 length: 13 residues. The CDR3 DNA sequence: TGTGCCAGCAGCCCCGACAGGGACCATGAGCAGTTCTTC. This gives the protein CASSPDRDHEQFF.

This clonotype was observed a handful of times. The V and J genes are TRBV10-3 and TRBJ1-6; D not resolved. CDR1 and CDR2 (germline): ENHRY, SYGVKD. The CDR3 consists of 12 residues. V lost 6 bases, J lost 6 bases, and 6 bases lay in between. The CDR3 loop is CAIRAPNSPLHF. The CDR3 DNA follows: TGTGCCATCAGGGCCCCTAATTCACCCCTCCACTTT.

The chain is built from TRBV25-1 and TRBJ1-3; D is unclear. The V end was cut by 8 bases, the J end by 7 bases, with 9 bases between. This CDR3 is built from 11 residues. Germline V gene lookup returns CDR1 MGHDK and CDR2 SYGVNS. The CDR3 here is CASEGVNTIYF. CDR3 bases: TGTGCCAGCGAGGGTGTGAACACCATATATTTT.

In this sample, this clonotype turned up once. V usage is TRBV6-5 and J usage is TRBJ1-5; no clear D. CDR1 and CDR2 from the germline V gene are MNHEY and SVGAGI. V lost 5 bases to trimming and J lost 1 base, with 15 bases between them. The CDR3 is made up of 16 amino acids. The CDR3: CASSPRGYESNQPQHF. For the CDR3, the DNA is TGTGCCAGCAGTCCCCGCGGATATGAGAGCAATCAGCCCCAGCATTTT.

V is TRBV6-2 or TRBV6-3 and J is TRBJ1-5; D is unresolved. Germline V gene lookup returns CDR1 MNHEY and CDR2 SVGEGT. The CDR3 loop spans 14 amino acids. The ends were cut back, 5 bases at V and 1 base at J, with 9 bases in the middle. CDR3 sequence reads: CASSPRVSNQPQHF. Here the CDR3 DNA reads TGTGCCAGCAGTCCAAGGGTGAGCAATCAGCCCCAGCATTTT.